This T cell receptor beta chain is from a study of shared clonotypes between healthy human individuals. General study points: Clonotype sharing across four donors was observed for about 4.8% of naive CD4 clonotypes.

An even split of each subset's genomic DNA across several immunoSEQ plates was performed. Using immunoSEQ multiplex PCR, the repertoire was profiled, and TCRdb retains in-frame clones only, with some absent. In the table there are roughly 1.5 million clones, 95% to 99% of which are singletons. The germline V gene has CDR1 SGHDT and CDR2 YYEEEE. V was trimmed by 6 bases and J by 2 bases, leaving 23 bases between them. CDR3 length: 17 amino acids. Regarding this clone: Its antigen remains unidentified.

This chain links TRBV5-6 with TRBJ1-1; a possible D gene is TRBD1 (6 bases). Material: naive CD4+ T cells sorted from blood. The subset: CD45RA+ positively selected. The TCR was taken from a man aged 25 to 40 in good health. Written as DNA, the CDR3 is TGTGCCAGCAACCGGGGGCAGGCCTCTCCCCGAAACACTGAAGCTTTCTTT. Translation gives CASNRGQASPRNTEAFF.